This TCR beta chain appears in the sequencing data of a study of T-cell reconstitution after alpha-beta-depleted transplantation in children (dated by TCRdb to between 2015 and 2016). Study-level background: Using TCR repertoire profiling, the study followed T-cell immune reconstitution in a quantitative way in children after TCRalphabeta/CD19-depleted allogeneic hematopoietic cell transplantation.

Library creation used PCR. TCRdb lists the instrument as Illumina HiSeq 2500. TCR libraries were prepared with molecular barcoding, using unique molecular identifiers to normalize TCRbeta repertoire quantification. TCRdb itself trimmed the public reads at Q25 with fastp, ran MiXCR and retained productive beta chains. A single entry per CDR3 protein holds the most common genes and DNA from its merged rows. This sample has a few hundred thousand distinct CDR3 sequences in its table, and approximately 10% of those were observed once. Approximately 5% of the sample comes from the top ten. In the case of this clonotype: The specificity of this receptor is unknown. The input lacks base qualities; no much larger clone sits a single base away.

There are 15 amino acids in the CDR3, from cysteine to phenylalanine inclusive. The entry retains the CDR3 DNA only, 45 bases that are in frame from base 1. Trimming costs V 0 bases and J 0 bases, and their ends lie 9 bases apart. CDR1 and CDR2, looked up from the germline V gene, are ENHRY and SYGVKD. The clonotype was recovered from a human donor who donated a stem cell graft to a child with acute myeloid leukemia. The sequences come from PBMCs from the stem cell graft donor, collected from the stem cell graft. The sequence joins TRBV10-3 to TRBJ2-7; 5 matching bases give a weak D call of TRBD2. The bases read TGTGCCATCAGTGAGTCGGCGGGTAGCTCCTACGAGCAGTACTTC. This gives the protein CAISESAGSSYEQYF.